By share, the clone carrying this T cell receptor (beta chain) counts as large. What it binds is not known. This sample was included in a study of circulating CD8 cells and anti-PD-1 response in melanoma. Study-level findings and limits: Patients included both untreated and previously treated individuals. Tumor reactivity was tested by peptide assays on expanded sorted subsets.

Using 15 ng of total RNA, TCR libraries were made with the QIAseq Immune Repertoire TCR panel. One entry per CDR3 protein, called by TCRdb with MiXCR from the reads. The sample has roughly 800 distinct CDR3 sequences, about 4% seen once. From live CD3+CD8+TCRalphabeta+ cells, four PD-1 and/or TIGIT subsets were sorted. Sequencing used CD8+ T cells from PBMCs, obtained at baseline or after one month of anti-PD-1 therapy (not recorded which). The TCR originated in a human donor with melanoma.

The CDR3 nucleotides read TGTGCCAGCAGTTCCCACGTGAATAATAATTCACCCCTCCACTTT. Protein sequence: CASSSHVNNNSPLHF. V gene TRBV28 combines with J gene TRBJ1-6; D gene unclear. Germline CDR1 reads MDHEN; CDR2 reads SYDVKM. The CDR3 runs to 15 residues. V lost 4 bases and J lost 5, with 12 bases in between.